These 20 T cell receptor beta chains were all obtained from the same sample, sequenced in a study of patients and donors after allogeneic stem cell transplantation. MiXCR, applied by TCRdb to the RT-PCR reads, yields one record per CDR3 protein. The sample contains about 96,000 distinct CDR3 sequences, roughly 43% of which appear only once. The sequenced sample consisted of blood, either unsorted or a sorted T cell fraction (not recorded which). The source is a human donor who was either an allogeneic HSCT recipient or a stem cell or donor lymphocyte infusion donor (not recorded which). It is not recorded whose cells these are; they may come from a transplant donor.

The chain carries TRBV14 and TRBJ1-6, with unresolved D. The CDR3 has 15 amino acids. V was cut by 1 base and J by 7 bases, with 11 bases left in between. Germline-derived CDR1 and CDR2 are SGHDN and FVKESK. In nucleotides, the CDR3 is TGTGCCAGCAGCCAAGGAGGGATTTACAATTCACCCCTCCACTTT. Protein sequence: CASSQGGIYNSPLHF.

The J gene is TRBJ2-1, the V gene TRBV20-1, with 9 bases fitting TRBD1. The ends lost 5 bases at V and 1 base at J; junction bases unmatched: 15. The CDR3 is made up of 18 amino acids. Germline V CDR1 and CDR2: DFQATT, SNEGSKA (reference sequence). CDR3 in DNA: TGCAGTGCTCTTCTTTACCCCGAGACAGGGGGTTCCTACAATGAGCAGTTCTTC. This codes for CSALLYPETGGSYNEQFF.

V usage is TRBV28 and J usage is TRBJ1-1; D ambiguous. The CDR3 contains 15 residues. V was shortened by 7 bases and J by 7 bases, with 22 bases between the two germline ends. Looked up from germline, CDR1 is MDHEN and CDR2 is SYDVKM. CDR3: CASNLGIVKGNEAFF. The CDR3 bases are TGTGCCAGCAACCTGGGAATAGTAAAGGGCAATGAAGCTTTCTTT.

In its sample, this clonotype was seen a few times. The V call is TRBV12-3 or TRBV12-4, the J call TRBJ1-5; 7 positions agree with TRBD1. J was trimmed by 4 bases and V by 5 bases; bases with no gene match: 2. This CDR3 comprises 13 residues. This CDR3 is CASSPTGNQPQHF. The CDR3 nucleotides read TGTGCCAGCAGTCCGACAGGGAATCAGCCCCAGCATTTT.

This chain joins TRBV28 and TRBJ1-6; weak D call: TRBD1 (6 bases). Germline CDR1 MDHEN, CDR2 SYDVKM. CDR3 length equals 14 residues. The V and J ends lost 3 bases and 7 bases respectively, with 10 bases between them. The DNA of the CDR3 is TGTGCCAGCAGTTTCACAGGGTCCAATTCACCCCTCCACTTT. This translates into CASSFTGSNSPLHF.

This clonotype showed up just a few times. The chain carries TRBV12-3 or TRBV12-4 and TRBJ1-5; D not certain. The CDR3 has 14 residues. With 6 bases removed from V and 1 base from J, the gap between germline ends came to 10 bases. The CDR3 reads CASSHGVSNQPQHF. CDR3 coding DNA: TGTGCCAGCAGCCACGGAGTAAGCAATCAGCCCCAGCATTTT.

The chain combines TRBV5-1 with TRBJ1-5; D may be TRBD1 (6 bases). The germline V gene encodes CDR1 SGHRS and CDR2 YFSETQ. The CDR3 covers 14 residues. The V end was cut by 2 bases, the J end by 5 bases, with 11 bases between. CDR3 sequence (DNA): TGCGCCAGCAGCTTTGATAAGGGGGATCAGCCCCAGCATTTT. Protein sequence: CASSFDKGDQPQHF.

The genes are TRBV28 and TRBJ2-1; D is unresolved. This CDR3 is 10 amino acids long. V was cut by 8 bases and J by 8 bases, with 7 bases left in between. Germline V gene data show CDR1 as MDHEN and CDR2 as SYDVKM. The CDR3 DNA sequence: TGTGCCAGCCGAGGCCATGAGCAGTTCTTC. Translating gives CASRGHEQFF.

This chain connects TRBV7-8 to TRBJ1-1; 8 positions agree with TRBD1. CDR3 length equals 17 residues. V lost 4 bases and J lost 4; bases outside the gene matches: 14. Germline V CDR1 and CDR2: SGHVS, FQNEAQ. For the CDR3, the DNA is TGTGCCAGCAGCTCATATACAGGGGGTAAAGGAGGCACTGAAGCTTTCTTT. The encoded protein is CASSSYTGGKGGTEAFF.

The rearrangement joins TRBV3-1 to TRBJ1-5, with no clear D. The CDR3 loop spans 15 amino acids. Germline V gene sequence: CDR1 LGHDT, CDR2 YNNKEL (reference sequence). V lost 0 bases and J 8 bases, leaving 14 bases between the germline ends. In nucleotides, the CDR3 is TGTGCCAGCAGCCAAGATCTACTCAAAAGGGAGCCCCAGCATTTT. It translates to CASSQDLLKREPQHF.

This clonotype has more than one count but fewer than ten. CDR3 DNA: TGTGCCAGCAGCGAGGGCACAGGGGTATATGGCAATCAGCCCCAGCATTTT. Translating gives CASSEGTGVYGNQPQHF. The chain uses TRBV7-2 and TRBJ1-5; 7 bases fit TRBD1. Germline trimming cut 5 bases from V and 2 bases from J; bases unmatched to any gene: 12. This CDR3 comprises 17 residues. CDR1 and CDR2 from the germline V gene are SGHTA and FQGNSA.

V is TRBV4-3 and J is TRBJ1-2; a weak D match, TRBD1 (6 bases). Trimming removed 4 bases from V and 4 bases from J, with 13 bases in between. CDR1 is LGHNA and CDR2 is YSLEER in the germline V gene. The CDR3 sequence is 14 residues long. Here the CDR3 DNA reads TGCGCCAGCAGCCCTCCTGGAGGGGGCTATGGCTACACCTTC. This encodes CASSPPGGGYGYTF.

The V and J genes are TRBV28 and TRBJ2-5; the D is unclear. Trimming pared 0 bases from V and 4 bases from J, leaving 3 bases between. CDR1 is MDHEN, CDR2 SYDVKM, per germline. The length of the CDR3 is 12 residues. CDR3 DNA: TGTGCCAGCAGTTTATGGGGAGAGACCCAGTACTTC. Amino acid sequence: CASSLWGETQYF.

The chain employs TRBV15 and TRBJ2-3; no clear D. The V and J ends lost 4 bases and 4 bases respectively, with 12 bases between them. The CDR3 length is 14 residues. In germline, CDR1 is LNHNV, CDR2 YYDKDF (reference sequence). The CDR3 region has the DNA TGTGCCACCAGCACACCCCGTCGAGCAGATACGCAGTATTTT. As protein: CATSTPRRADTQYF. The full variable domain, completed using reference TRBV15 and TRBJ2-3, is DAMVIQNPRYQVTQFGKPVTLSCSQTLNHNVMYWYQQKSSQAPKLLFHYYDKDFNNEADTPDNFQSRRPNTSFCFLDIRSPGLGDTAMYLCATSTPRRADTQYFGPGTRLTVL.

V gene TRBV6-5 combines with J gene TRBJ2-1, with 11 bases matching TRBD1. Germline assignment: CDR1 MNHEY and CDR2 SVGAGI. The V and J ends lost 10 bases and 6 bases, in that order; junction bases with no gene match: 8. This CDR3 has 14 residues. DNA of the CDR3: TGTGCCACAGACGGGGGGACAGGGGGCAATGAGCAGTTCTTC. Protein sequence: CATDGGTGGNEQFF.

The chain recombines TRBV3-1 with TRBJ1-5, with D tentatively TRBD1 (6 bases). Looked up from germline, CDR1 is LGHDT and CDR2 is YNNKEL (reference sequence). The CDR3 is 14 residues long. Trimming took off 3 bases at V and 4 bases at J, with 10 bases between the two ends. CDR3 in amino acids: CASSHQGPNQPQHF. The CDR3 region has the DNA TGTGCCAGCAGCCACCAGGGGCCAAATCAGCCCCAGCATTTT.

There are a few counts of this clonotype. The chain joins TRBV6-6 to TRBJ2-5, with unresolved D. There are 12 residues in the CDR3. V dropped 2 bases and J dropped 9 bases, with 10 bases sitting between them. CDR1 is MNHNY, CDR2 SVGAGI, per germline (reference sequence). The CDR3 spells CASSYPKRAQYF. The CDR3 bases are TGTGCCAGCAGTTACCCAAAACGGGCCCAGTACTTC.

This clonotype was seen a few times. The rearrangement joins TRBV12-3 or TRBV12-4 to TRBJ2-1; 12 nucleotides match TRBD2. V lost 6 bases to trimming and J lost 7 bases; unmatched junction nucleotides: 4. The CDR3 runs to 14 residues. The CDR3 here is CASSRTSGMNEQFF. CDR3 nucleotide sequence: TGTGCCAGCAGCCGGACTAGCGGGATGAATGAGCAGTTCTTC.

The CDR3 bases are TGTGCCAGCAGTACGGGGGGCTCCTATAATTCACCCCTCCACTTT. Residues: CASSTGGSYNSPLHF. The V gene is TRBV6-5, the J gene TRBJ1-6; tentative D call: TRBD1 (5 bases). Germline V gives CDR1 MNHEY, CDR2 SVGAGI. Trimming removed 5 bases at V and 0 bases at J, with 8 bases between. The CDR3 is made up of 15 amino acids.

This chain joins TRBV9 and TRBJ1-2; TRBD1 is a possible D gene (5 bases). The CDR3 sequence is 15 residues long. The germline CDR1 and CDR2 sequences are SGDLS and YYNGEE. V lost 4 bases and J 6 bases, leaving 19 bases between the germline ends. CDR3 region: CASSPRTGADDGYTF. CDR3 coding DNA: TGTGCCAGCAGCCCACGGACCGGGGCGGACGATGGCTACACCTTC.